This T cell receptor beta chain was obtained from a study of vaccination and CD4 T cells after COVID-19. Study-wide background: Vaccination of participants consisted of two doses of either BNT162b2 or mRNA-1273 vaccine. Post-COVID draws came a median around 100 days after diagnosis (range 35 to 161). Control cultures, each given a CEFX pool, an HIV-1 Nef pool, or no peptide, were included.

Specified treatment: approximately nine-day PBMC culture with coronavirus spike peptide pools or control peptides (ViraFEST assay). Notes on this clonotype: The antigen is undetermined.

The Oncomine TCR Beta short-read assay was applied to DNA of cultured CD4+ T cells. TCRdb re-called the PCR reads through MiXCR, storing one row per CDR3 protein. The sample shows about 19,000 distinct CDR3 sequences, roughly 48% of them seen only once. V shed 0 bases and J shed 0 bases, with 13 bases lying between them. Germline loops: CDR1 LGHNA, CDR2 YNFKEQ. CDR3 length: 17 residues. Source: CD4+ T cells from blood, cultured in vitro, taken before SARS-CoV-2 vaccination. This rearrangement joins TRBV4-2 to TRBJ2-3, with D possibly matching TRBD2 (7 bases). This receptor was obtained from a human donor who had recovered from COVID-19. CDR3 in DNA: TGTGCCAGCAGCCAAGATAGGGGGGGTGGGAGCACAGATACGCAGTATTTT. Protein: CASSQDRGGGSTDTQYF.